One and the same sample provided the 18 T cell receptor beta chains below, sequenced in a study of beta chain features in type 1 diabetes. Study-level findings and limits: Moderately but significantly shorter TCRB CDR3s were found in Type 1 diabetes patients in all four CD4+ subsets.

No antigens are known for them. What was sequenced were expressed TCRB transcripts, since all of the isolated RNA had been reverse transcribed. Clones were read by immunoSEQ multiplex PCR, and TCRdb kept only the in-frame ones, dropping some. Of around 360,000 clones listed, around 12% are singletons. Sequencing was carried out using naive CD4+ T cells from blood. The receptors were gathered from a woman aged 18-30 years with type 1 diabetes.

CDR3 in DNA: TGTGCCAGCAGCCCGCGACAGGTTTCCTACGAGCAGTACTTC. Residues: CASSPRQVSYEQYF. The V and J genes are TRBV7-9 and TRBJ2-7; weak D call: TRBD1 (6 bases). CDR1 is SEHNR, CDR2 FQNEAQ, per germline (reference sequence). There are 14 residues in the CDR3. The germline V and J ends were trimmed by 5 bases and 1 base, with 12 bases remaining between them. The variable domain in full, with the rest retrieved from reference TRBV7-9 and TRBJ2-7, is DTGVSQNPRHKITKRGQNVTFRCDPISEHNRLYWYRQTLGQGPEFLTYFQNEAQLEKSRLLSDRFSAERPKGSFSTLEIQRTEQGDSAMYLCASSPRQVSYEQYFGPGTRLTVT.

This clone has just a few counts. The rearrangement joins TRBV2 to TRBJ2-1, with 9 bases lining up with TRBD2. Germline CDR1 is SNHLY and CDR2 is FYNNEI. The V gene end was trimmed by 2 bases and the J gene end by 6 bases; junction bases not matched to a gene: 5. The CDR3 is 15 amino acids. This CDR3 reads CASSESSGVVNEQFF. The CDR3 region has the DNA TGTGCCAGCAGTGAATCTAGCGGGGTTGTCAATGAGCAGTTCTTC.

This chain uses TRBV5-1 with TRBJ1-1; possibly TRBD1 for D (6 bases). Germline loops: CDR1 SGHRS, CDR2 YFSETQ. The CDR3 sequence is 17 residues long. The V gene lost 1 base and the J gene lost 0 bases, with 16 bases spanning the gap. CDR3 protein: CASSLRRGAELNTEAFF. The CDR3 region has the DNA TGCGCCAGCAGCTTGCGCCGGGGGGCCGAACTGAACACTGAAGCTTTCTTT. The whole variable domain, remainder taken from reference TRBV5-1 and TRBJ1-1, is KAGVTQTPRYLIKTRGQQVTLSCSPISGHRSVSWYQQTPGQGLQFLFEYFSETQRNKGNFPGRFSGRQFSNSRSEMNVSTLELGDSALYLCASSLRRGAELNTEAFFGQGTRLTVV.

This rearrangement joins TRBV28 to TRBJ2-6; 8 positions match TRBD1. CDR3 length: 17 residues. Germline CDR1 is MDHEN and CDR2 is SYDVKM. V was clipped by 6 bases and J by 4 bases; unmatched bases: 11. CDR3 region: CASSIGTGTMGANVLTF. CDR3 coding DNA: TGTGCCAGCAGCATCGGGACAGGTACTATGGGGGCCAACGTCCTGACTTTC.

The V call is TRBV5-6, the J call TRBJ2-1; 10 bases are a match to TRBD2. This CDR3 is 15 amino acids long. Trimming at V came to 1 base and at J to 9 bases, leaving 7 bases not matched to a gene. Looked up from germline, CDR1 is SGHDT and CDR2 is YYEEEE. CDR3 amino acids: CASSLPSGGASEQFF. The CDR3 DNA is TGTGCCAGCAGCTTGCCCAGCGGGGGGGCAAGTGAGCAGTTCTTC.

The genes are TRBV7-3 and TRBJ2-3; possibly TRBD1 for D (5 bases). The CDR3 runs to 14 residues. V was shortened by 2 bases and J by 5 bases, with 11 bases between the two germline ends. Germline assignment: CDR1 SGHTA and CDR2 FQGTGA. Here the CDR3 reads CASSLLSTGDTQYF. Written as DNA, the CDR3 is TGTGCCAGCAGCTTACTCTCCACAGGAGATACGCAGTATTTT.

V is TRBV4-3 and J is TRBJ1-2; tentative D call: TRBD1 (6 bases). The CDR3 length is 17 residues. Germline V gives CDR1 LGHNA, CDR2 YSLEER. V shed 3 bases and J shed 5 bases, with 22 bases lying between them. CDR3 sequence (DNA): TGCGCCAGCAGCCAGGAGATCCCGGGACACCCGGCTTATGGCTACACCTTC. Protein: CASSQEIPGHPAYGYTF.

This chain links TRBV4-3 with TRBJ1-2; 8 bases line up with TRBD1. Germline V lookup: CDR1 LGHNA, CDR2 YSLEER. The CDR3 totals 14 residues. The J segment lost 3 bases and the V segment lost 3 bases, leaving 3 bases of the junction unmatched. In DNA form, the CDR3 reads TGCGCCAGCAGCCAGAGGACAGGGTACTATGGCTACACCTTC. The encoded protein is CASSQRTGYYGYTF.

There are a few counts of this clone. Other DNA sequences in the sample encode the same CDR3. The J gene is TRBJ2-7, the V gene TRBV29-1; TRBD1 aligns across 8 bases. Germline loops: CDR1 SQVTM, CDR2 ANQGSEA. The CDR3 extends over 12 amino acids. After removal of 6 bases from V and 3 bases from J, the junction contained 4 bases not matched to a gene. CDR3 DNA: TGCAGCGTAAGGACAGGGAGCTACGAGCAGTACTTC. It encodes CSVRTGSYEQYF.

This clone was observed a handful of times. The chain is built from TRBV7-2 and TRBJ1-1; TRBD1 matches 7 bases. The germline V gene has CDR1 SGHTA and CDR2 FQGNSA. Losses at the gene ends were 6 bases for V and 1 base for J; bases not matched to a gene: 2. The CDR3 consists of 13 residues. In nucleotides, the CDR3 is TGTGCCAGCAGGGACAGGACGAACACTGAAGCTTTCTTT. It specifies CASRDRTNTEAFF.

This clone occurred a few times. V gene TRBV5-1 combines with J gene TRBJ2-5; possibly TRBD1 for D (7 bases). CDR1 and CDR2 (germline): SGHRS, YFSETQ. V was cut by 1 base and J by 4 bases, with 11 bases left in between. The CDR3 covers 14 residues. The CDR3 sequence: CASSLRQGGETQYF. In DNA form, the CDR3 reads TGCGCCAGCAGCTTGAGACAGGGAGGAGAGACCCAGTACTTC.

This clone was detected a few times. This chain uses TRBV27 with TRBJ1-2; D is unclear. Trimming stripped 4 bases from V and 8 bases from J, with 11 bases between. Germline CDR1 reads MNHEY; CDR2 reads SMNVEV (reference sequence). The CDR3 consists of 12 residues. CDR3 protein: CASSSAGGGYTF. The CDR3, as DNA: TGTGCCAGCAGTTCCGCCGGAGGGGGCTACACCTTC.

There are a few counts of this clone. The chain uses TRBV28 and TRBJ1-5; unclear D gene. Germline CDR1 MDHEN, CDR2 SYDVKM. V lost 8 bases and J lost 6, with 11 bases in between. The CDR3 is 12 residues long. For the CDR3, the DNA is TGTGCCAGCGGGCTTCGGGGTCAGCCCCAGCATTTT. Protein: CASGLRGQPQHF.

This clone was detected a few times. The gene calls are TRBV15 and TRBJ2-5; 7 positions match TRBD2. The length of the CDR3 is 15 residues. V lost 1 base and J lost 5; bases outside the gene matches: 7. Germline CDR1 reads LNHNV; CDR2 reads YYDKDF (reference sequence). The CDR3: CATSRGGLGLETQYF. The CDR3 nucleotides read TGTGCCACCAGCAGAGGAGGACTAGGCTTGGAGACCCAGTACTTC. The variable domain in full, completed from reference TRBV15 and TRBJ2-5, reads DAMVIQNPRYQVTQFGKPVTLSCSQTLNHNVMYWYQQKSSQAPKLLFHYYDKDFNNEADTPDNFQSRRPNTSFCFLDIRSPGLGDTAMYLCATSRGGLGLETQYFGPGTRLLVL.

This clone was counted between two and nine times. The J gene is TRBJ2-1, the V gene TRBV11-2; 13 bases align to TRBD2. The CDR3 is made up of 17 amino acids. The V gene's germline CDR1 is SGHAT and CDR2 FQNNGV. Unmatched junction bases numbered 14, after V lost 1 base and J lost 14 bases. CDR3 amino acids: CASSLGGAGTSGTPEFF. For the CDR3, the DNA is TGTGCCAGCAGCTTAGGGGGTGCGGGGACTAGCGGGACCCCAGAGTTCTTC.

The V call is TRBV28, the J call TRBJ2-3, with TRBD2 identical over 10 bases. Trimming at V came to 7 bases and at J to 4 bases, leaving 5 bases not matched to a gene. The CDR3 contains 14 residues. Per germline, CDR1 MDHEN and CDR2 SYDVKM. CDR3 sequence: CASKPGLAPDTQYF. The CDR3 coding sequence is TGTGCCAGCAAACCGGGACTAGCGCCAGATACGCAGTATTTT.

This clone was detected a few times. Other DNA sequences in the same sample also yield this CDR3. This chain links TRBV4-3 with TRBJ1-5, with TRBD1 matching over 10 bases. Germline loops: CDR1 LGHNA, CDR2 YSLEER. V lost 3 bases to trimming and J lost 5 bases; unmatched junction nucleotides: 1. The CDR3 has 14 residues. The CDR3: CASSQDRGYQPQHF. Written as DNA, the CDR3 is TGCGCCAGCAGCCAGGACAGGGGGTATCAGCCCCAGCATTTT.

This clone was observed a few times. V gene TRBV11-2 combines with J gene TRBJ2-7, with a weak D call TRBD2 (5 bases). The CDR3 spans 14 residues. V shed 5 bases and J shed 3 bases, with 14 bases lying between them. Germline V gives CDR1 SGHAT, CDR2 FQNNGV. This CDR3 is CASSPFGLDYEQYF. The CDR3 nucleotides read TGTGCCAGCAGCCCCTTTGGACTCGACTACGAGCAGTACTTC.